The next 10 T cell receptor beta chains were all read from a single sample in a study of T cell repertoires in cytomegalovirus infection. Which antigens these TCRs recognize remains unknown. MiXCR, run by TCRdb on the reads, gives a single entry per CDR3 protein. Among approximately 390,000 distinct CDR3 sequences listed, about 35% were seen once. Source: cultured PBMCs, taken from culture after CMV antigen stimulation. Receptors originate from a human donor in good health (CMV status not recorded). Some clones in this sample may be carry-over from other donors' samples.

This clonotype was detected a few times. This rearrangement joins TRBV12-5 to TRBJ2-1, with D perhaps TRBD2 (6 bases). The V gene's germline CDR1 is LGHNT and CDR2 FRNRAP. This CDR3 spans 17 amino acids. V dropped 6 bases and J dropped 3 bases, with 21 bases sitting between them. The CDR3 loop reads CASGQLIGGRYYNEQFF. The CDR3 nucleotides are TGTGCTAGTGGACAACTGATCGGAGGGCGTTACTACAATGAGCAGTTCTTC.

This chain connects TRBV2 to TRBJ1-4; D is perhaps TRBD1 (6 bases). This CDR3 contains 15 residues. Germline V gene data show CDR1 as SNHLY and CDR2 as FYNNEI. The germline V and J ends were trimmed by 6 bases and 7 bases, with 18 bases remaining between them. CDR3 sequence reads: CASRQWSQGGEKLFF. For the CDR3, the DNA is TGTGCCAGCAGGCAGTGGTCACAGGGAGGTGAAAAACTGTTTTTT.

The count of this clonotype is one. The chain couples TRBV27 to TRBJ2-3; 12 nucleotides match TRBD2. V gave up 2 bases and J gave up 1 base; unmatched junction bases: 10. The CDR3 length is 19 residues. In germline, CDR1 is MNHEY, CDR2 SMNVEV (reference sequence). CDR3 coding DNA: TGTGCCAGCAGTTTAAATGGACTAGCGGGATTTGGCCGCACAGATACGCAGTATTTT. Translating it yields CASSLNGLAGFGRTDTQYF.

V is TRBV7-2 and J is TRBJ2-5, with a tentative D call TRBD1 (6 bases). The CDR3 has 15 residues. The V and J ends lost 2 bases and 5 bases respectively, with 15 bases between them. CDR1 and CDR2 from the germline V gene are SGHTA and FQGNSA. The CDR3 region is CASSLSAGVGETQYF. In nucleotides, the CDR3 is TGTGCCAGCAGCTTATCGGCAGGGGTTGGCGAGACCCAGTACTTC. The full variable domain, its missing parts supplied by reference TRBV7-2 and TRBJ2-5, is GAGVSQSPSNKVTEKGKDVELRCDPISGHTALYWYRQSLGQGLEFLIYFQGNSAPDKSGLPSDRFSAERTGGSVSTLTIQRTQQEDSAVYLCASSLSAGVGETQYFGPGTRLLVL.

This clonotype has only a few counts. The V and J genes are TRBV19 and TRBJ2-1; weak D call: TRBD2 (5 bases). V dropped 4 bases and J dropped 5 bases, with 15 bases sitting between them. The CDR3 loop spans 15 amino acids. Germline CDR1 and CDR2: LNHDA and SQIVND (reference sequence). This CDR3 reads CASSTPPSGHNEQFF. The CDR3 DNA sequence: TGTGCCAGTAGTACTCCTCCCAGCGGACACAATGAGCAGTTCTTC.

This clonotype was seen a few times. CDR3 DNA: TGTGCCAGCGGACCAGTGGTACCCGGGGCCTACGAGCAGTACTTC. Translated, it gives CASGPVVPGAYEQYF. The chain carries TRBV25-1 and TRBJ2-7; TRBD2 might be the D (5 bases). Between the trimmed V and J ends, which lost 8 bases and 2 bases, there was a span of 19 bases. CDR3 size: 15 residues. The V gene's germline CDR1 is MGHDK and CDR2 SYGVNS.

This clonotype turned up a few times. The genes are TRBV28 and TRBJ2-3, with a tentative D call TRBD1 (6 bases). Trimming left V 9 bases short and J 1 base short, with 14 bases between. The CDR3 consists of 14 residues. Germline V gene sequence: CDR1 MDHEN, CDR2 SYDVKM. Here the CDR3 reads CASEAAGGTDTQYF. As DNA, the CDR3 is TGTGCCAGTGAAGCCGCAGGGGGCACAGATACGCAGTATTTT. Based on the CDR3 plus reference TRBV28 and TRBJ2-3, the full variable domain is DVKVTQSSRYLVKRTGEKVFLECVQDMDHENMFWYRQDPGLGLRLIYFSYDVKMKEKGDIPEGYSVSREKKERFSLILESASTNQTSMYLCASEAAGGTDTQYFGPGTRLTVL.

This clonotype was counted a few times. This chain connects TRBV10-3 to TRBJ1-2; 9 nucleotides match TRBD1. Germline loops: CDR1 ENHRY, CDR2 SYGVKD. The CDR3 contains 13 residues. V lost 10 bases to trimming and J lost 3 bases; unmatched junction nucleotides: 6. The CDR3 region is CATKQGADYGYTF. The CDR3 coding sequence is TGTGCCACCAAACAGGGGGCAGACTATGGCTACACCTTC.

V is TRBV11-2 and J is TRBJ2-1; 11 bases map to TRBD2. V gave up 5 bases and J gave up 3 bases; unmatched junction bases: 12. Germline V gives CDR1 SGHAT, CDR2 FQNNGV. CDR3 length equals 18 residues. The CDR3 loop reads CASSLRATSGIIYNEQFF. CDR3 coding DNA: TGTGCCAGCAGCCTTAGGGCGACTAGCGGGATAATCTACAATGAGCAGTTCTTC.

There are a few counts of this clonotype. The chain is built from TRBV7-2 and TRBJ2-7; D not certain. CDR1 and CDR2 from the germline V gene are SGHTA and FQGNSA. The V end lost 5 bases, the J end lost 5 bases, and 13 bases lay between the germline ends. The CDR3 length is 13 residues. The CDR3 region is CASSLLGVNEQYF. The CDR3 nucleotides are TGTGCCAGCAGCCTCCTTGGGGTTAACGAGCAGTACTTC.